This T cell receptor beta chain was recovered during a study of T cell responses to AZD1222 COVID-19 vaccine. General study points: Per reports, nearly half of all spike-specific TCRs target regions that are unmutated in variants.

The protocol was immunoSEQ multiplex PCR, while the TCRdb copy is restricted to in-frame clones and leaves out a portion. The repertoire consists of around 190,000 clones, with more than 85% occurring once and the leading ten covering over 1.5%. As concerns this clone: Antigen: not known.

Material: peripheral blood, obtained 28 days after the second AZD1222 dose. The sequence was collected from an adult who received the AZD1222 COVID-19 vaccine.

The CDR3 region has the DNA TGTGCCAGCAGTTACTTACCGTCTCGGAGGAGCACTGAAGCTTTCTTT. This gives the protein CASSYLPSRRSTEAFF. The chain employs TRBV6-2 or TRBV6-3 and TRBJ1-1; D remains unclear. The CDR3 sequence is 16 residues long. The germline gives CDR1 MNHEY, CDR2 SVGEGT. V was shortened by 1 base and J by 4 bases, with 16 bases between the two germline ends.